The clone carrying this T cell receptor beta chain was counted a few times. Its antigen remains unidentified. The data are from a study of T cell repertoires in cytomegalovirus infection. Study-level background: From public TCR beta signatures came an indication of both CMV infection and matching HLA type. General study points: HLA-C-restricted, CMV-specific TCR beta clonotypes were dominant ex vivo.

TCRdb re-called the reads through MiXCR, storing one row per CDR3 protein. The sample consists of roughly 640,000 distinct CDR3 sequences, less than 25% of them appearing once. From germline, CDR1 is SNHLY and CDR2 FYNNEI. The CDR3 has 14 amino acids. V shed 8 bases and J shed 4 bases, with 15 bases lying between them. The sequencing input was CD8+ T cells from PBMCs. The rearrangement uses TRBV2 and TRBJ1-5, with D possibly being TRBD1 (5 bases). The origin of this receptor is a human donor in good health (CMV status not recorded). Some clones in this sample may be carry-over from other donors' samples. The CDR3 loop reads CASRDSGPNQPQHF. The CDR3 nucleotides read TGTGCCAGCCGCGACAGCGGTCCTAATCAGCCCCAGCATTTT. Full variable domain (remainder filled in from reference TRBV2 and TRBJ1-5): EPEVTQTPSHQVTQMGQEVILRCVPISNHLYFYWYRQILGQKVEFLVSFYNNEISEKSEIFDDQFSVERPDGSNFTLKIRSTKLEDSAMYFCASRDSGPNQPQHFGDGTRLSIL.